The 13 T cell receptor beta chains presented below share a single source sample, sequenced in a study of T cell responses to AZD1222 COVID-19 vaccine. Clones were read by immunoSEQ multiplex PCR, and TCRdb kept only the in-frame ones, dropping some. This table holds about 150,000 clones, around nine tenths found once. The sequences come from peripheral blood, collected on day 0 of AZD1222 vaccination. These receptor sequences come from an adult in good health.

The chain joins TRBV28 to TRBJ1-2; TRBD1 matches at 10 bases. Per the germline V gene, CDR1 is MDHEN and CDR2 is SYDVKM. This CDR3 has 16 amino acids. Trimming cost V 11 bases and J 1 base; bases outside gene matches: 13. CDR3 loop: CAVRDRGFSGNYGYTF. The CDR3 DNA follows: TGTGCCGTCCGGGACAGGGGCTTCTCGGGTAACTATGGCTACACCTTC.

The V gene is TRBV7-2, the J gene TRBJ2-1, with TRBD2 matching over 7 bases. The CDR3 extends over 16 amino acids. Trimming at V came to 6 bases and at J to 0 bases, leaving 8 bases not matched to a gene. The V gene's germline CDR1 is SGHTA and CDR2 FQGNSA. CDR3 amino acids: CASRSAGVSSYNEQFF. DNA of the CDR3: TGTGCCAGCAGGTCCGCGGGGGTGAGCTCCTACAATGAGCAGTTCTTC.

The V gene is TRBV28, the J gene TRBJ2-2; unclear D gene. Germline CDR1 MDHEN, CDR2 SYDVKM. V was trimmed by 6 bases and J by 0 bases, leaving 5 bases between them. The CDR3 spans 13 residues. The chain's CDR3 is CASSSPNTGELFF. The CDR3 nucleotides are TGTGCCAGCAGCTCTCCGAACACCGGGGAGCTGTTTTTT.

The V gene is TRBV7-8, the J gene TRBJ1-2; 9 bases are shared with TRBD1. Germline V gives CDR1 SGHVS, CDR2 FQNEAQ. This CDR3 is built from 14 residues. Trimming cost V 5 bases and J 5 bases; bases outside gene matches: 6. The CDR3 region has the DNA TGTGCCAGCAGCATCGGGACAGGGAATTATGGCTACACCTTC. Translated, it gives CASSIGTGNYGYTF.

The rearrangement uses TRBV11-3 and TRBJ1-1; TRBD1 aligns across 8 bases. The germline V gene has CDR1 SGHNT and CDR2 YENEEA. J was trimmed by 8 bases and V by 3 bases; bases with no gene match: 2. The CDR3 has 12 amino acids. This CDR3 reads CASSFDRGEAFF. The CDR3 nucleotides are TGTGCCAGCAGCTTCGACAGGGGCGAAGCTTTCTTT.

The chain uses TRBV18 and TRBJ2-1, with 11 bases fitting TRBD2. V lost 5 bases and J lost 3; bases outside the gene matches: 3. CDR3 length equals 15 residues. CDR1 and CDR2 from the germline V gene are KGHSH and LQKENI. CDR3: CASSTSGSDYNEQFF. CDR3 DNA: TGTGCCAGCTCAACTAGCGGGAGTGACTACAATGAGCAGTTCTTC. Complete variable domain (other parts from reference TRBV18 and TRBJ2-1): NAGVMQNPRHLVRRRGQEARLRCSPMKGHSHVYWYRQLPEEGLKFMVYLQKENIIDESGMPKERFSAEFPKEGPSILRIQQVVRGDSAAYFCASSTSGSDYNEQFFGPGTRLTVL.

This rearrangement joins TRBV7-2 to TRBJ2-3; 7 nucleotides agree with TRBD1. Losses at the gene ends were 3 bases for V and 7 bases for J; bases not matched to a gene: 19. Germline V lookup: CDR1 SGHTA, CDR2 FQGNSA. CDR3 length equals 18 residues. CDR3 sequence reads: CASSLTKKGDSRSYTQYF. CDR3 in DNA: TGTGCCAGCAGCTTGACGAAGAAGGGGGACAGCCGAAGTTATACGCAGTATTTT. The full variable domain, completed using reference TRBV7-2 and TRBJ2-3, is GAGVSQSPSNKVTEKGKDVELRCDPISGHTALYWYRQSLGQGLEFLIYFQGNSAPDKSGLPSDRFSAERTGGSVSTLTIQRTQQEDSAVYLCASSLTKKGDSRSYTQYFGPGTRLTVL.

The CDR3 sequence: CASSDALGGVISYEQYF. The CDR3 coding sequence is TGTGCCAGCAGTGATGCCCTGGGAGGGGTAATCTCCTACGAGCAGTACTTC. This chain joins TRBV25-1 and TRBJ2-7, with 7 bases aligning to TRBD2. The J segment lost 0 bases and the V segment lost 3 bases, leaving 11 bases of the junction unmatched. The CDR3 is made up of 17 amino acids. Germline V gives CDR1 MGHDK, CDR2 SYGVNS.

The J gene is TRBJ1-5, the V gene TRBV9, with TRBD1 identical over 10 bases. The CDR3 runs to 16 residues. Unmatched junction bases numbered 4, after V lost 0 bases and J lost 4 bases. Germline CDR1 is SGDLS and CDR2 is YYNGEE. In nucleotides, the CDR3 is TGTGCCAGCAGCGTAGATCCGGACAGGGGGAATCAGCCCCAGCATTTT. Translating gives CASSVDPDRGNQPQHF.

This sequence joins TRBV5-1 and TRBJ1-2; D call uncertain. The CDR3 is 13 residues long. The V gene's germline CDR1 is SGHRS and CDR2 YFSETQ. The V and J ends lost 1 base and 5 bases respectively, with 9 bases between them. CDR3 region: CASSLSETYGYTF. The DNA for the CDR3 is TGCGCCAGCAGCTTGTCAGAAACTTATGGCTACACCTTC.

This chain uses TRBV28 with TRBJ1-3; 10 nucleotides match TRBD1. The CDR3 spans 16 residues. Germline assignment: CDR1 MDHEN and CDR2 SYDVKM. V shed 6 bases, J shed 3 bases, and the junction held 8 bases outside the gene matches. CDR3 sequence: CASSTPGQGFGNTIYF. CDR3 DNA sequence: TGTGCCAGCAGCACTCCGGGACAGGGGTTTGGAAACACCATATATTTT. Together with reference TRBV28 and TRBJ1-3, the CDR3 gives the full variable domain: DVKVTQSSRYLVKRTGEKVFLECVQDMDHENMFWYRQDPGLGLRLIYFSYDVKMKEKGDIPEGYSVSREKKERFSLILESASTNQTSMYLCASSTPGQGFGNTIYFGEGSWLTVV.

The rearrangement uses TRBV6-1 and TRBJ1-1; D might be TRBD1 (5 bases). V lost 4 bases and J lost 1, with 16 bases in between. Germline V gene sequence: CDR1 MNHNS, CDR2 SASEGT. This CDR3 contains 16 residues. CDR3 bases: TGTGCCAGCAGTGCCATAATGGGGGTGGGGAACACTGAAGCTTTCTTT. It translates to CASSAIMGVGNTEAFF.

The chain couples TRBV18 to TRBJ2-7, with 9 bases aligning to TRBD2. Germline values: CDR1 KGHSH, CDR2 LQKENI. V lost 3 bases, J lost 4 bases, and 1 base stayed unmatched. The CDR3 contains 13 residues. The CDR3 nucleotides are TGTGCCAGCTCACCGGGACTAGCTTACGAGCAGTACTTC. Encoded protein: CASSPGLAYEQYF.